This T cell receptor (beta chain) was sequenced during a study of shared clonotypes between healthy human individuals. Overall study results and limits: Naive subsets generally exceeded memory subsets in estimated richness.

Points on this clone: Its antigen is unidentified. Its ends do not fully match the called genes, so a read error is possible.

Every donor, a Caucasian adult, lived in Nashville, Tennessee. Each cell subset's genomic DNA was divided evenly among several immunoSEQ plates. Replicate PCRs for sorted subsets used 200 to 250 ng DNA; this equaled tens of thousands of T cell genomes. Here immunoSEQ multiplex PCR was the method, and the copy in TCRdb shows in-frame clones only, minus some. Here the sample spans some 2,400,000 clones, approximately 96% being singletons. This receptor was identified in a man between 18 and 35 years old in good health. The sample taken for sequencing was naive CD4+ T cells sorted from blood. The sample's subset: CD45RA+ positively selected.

CDR3 DNA: TGTGCCAGCACGAAGACGCAGAATTCACCTCTCCACTTT. The encoded protein is CASTKTQNSPLHF. This chain uses TRBV6-1 with TRBJ1-6; no firm D call. CDR3 size: 13 residues. Germline CDR1 reads MNHNS; CDR2 reads SASEGT.